The clone carrying this TCR beta chain came up many times. The antigen remains unidentified. The data belong to a study of shared clonotypes between healthy human individuals. The study's findings and limits: Against clonotypes common to all four donors, non-shared ones had lower generation probabilities.

Generated by immunoSEQ multiplex PCR, the TCRdb table keeps only in-frame clones and is missing some. The sample yields 100,000 to 130,000 clones, 68% seen once. The V end was cut by 4 bases, the J end by 1 base, with 11 bases between. The CDR3 covers 14 residues. CDR1 is SGHNT and CDR2 is YYREEE in the germline V gene (reference sequence). The chain has TRBV5-4 and TRBJ1-1, with a possible D match to TRBD1 (5 bases). Sequencing input: memory CD8+ T cells sorted from blood. The subset was: CD45RO+ cells pooled with CCR7-negative TemRA cells. The TCR was taken from a young woman in good health. CDR3 DNA: TGTGCCAGCAGCGCCTCGACAGAGAACACTGAAGCTTTCTTT. Its translation is CASSASTENTEAFF.